The 29 T cell receptor beta chains listed next were all sequenced from one sample in a study of T cell repertoires in cytomegalovirus infection. TCRdb independently ran MiXCR on the reads; one entry per CDR3 protein. The repertoire consists of more than 400,000 distinct CDR3 sequences, with around 27% occurring once and the leading ten covering under 15%. Sample: PBMCs. The receptors were gathered from a human donor in good health (CMV status not recorded). Some clones in this sample may be carry-over from other donors' samples.

V usage is TRBV6-2 or TRBV6-3 and J usage is TRBJ1-2; tentatively, D is TRBD1 (6 bases). Trimming cost V 0 bases and J 5 bases, with 10 bases left between them. The CDR3 contains 14 residues. Per the germline V gene, CDR1 is MNHEY and CDR2 is SVGEGT. CDR3 in amino acids: CASSYSQGRYGYTF. The CDR3, as DNA: TGTGCCAGCAGTTACTCGCAGGGGAGGTATGGCTACACCTTC.

V and J are TRBV23-1 and TRBJ2-1, with TRBD2 matching 12 bases. TRBV23-1 counts as an open reading frame of uncertain function. This CDR3 is 20 amino acids long. J was trimmed by 2 bases and V by 10 bases; bases with no gene match: 21. CDR3 loop: CATPRRQGLAGRFTYNEQFF. The CDR3, as DNA: TGCGCCACCCCCCGGAGGCAAGGACTAGCGGGACGATTCACCTACAATGAGCAGTTCTTC.

This sequence joins TRBV11-3 and TRBJ2-1, with 8 bases lining up with TRBD1. The CDR3 has 16 amino acids. V dropped 4 bases and J dropped 0; count of bases not matched to a gene: 5. Germline V gene sequence: CDR1 SGHNT, CDR2 YENEEA. The CDR3 reads CASSSQGESSYNEQFF. The CDR3 DNA follows: TGTGCCAGCAGCTCACAGGGGGAGAGCTCCTACAATGAGCAGTTCTTC.

At least ten counts were recorded for this clonotype. Mismatch with germline at one junction end may stem from a read error. Here the CDR3 DNA reads TGTGCCAGCAGCCCTAGCCGAGGACCTCGGAACTCTGAAGCTTTCTTT. This translates into CASSPSRGPRNSEAFF. The chain couples TRBV7-9 to TRBJ1-1; no reliable D call. This CDR3 has 16 residues. The germline gives CDR1 SEHNR, CDR2 FQNEAQ (reference sequence).

The rearrangement uses TRBV18 and TRBJ2-7; TRBD2 matches 15 bases. V dropped 4 bases and J dropped 6; count of bases not matched to a gene: 10. Germline V gene lookup returns CDR1 KGHSH and CDR2 LQKENI. The CDR3 sequence is 17 residues long. This CDR3 is CASSLSPGLAGGSEQYV. CDR3 nucleotides: TGTGCCAGCTCACTCTCTCCGGGACTAGCGGGAGGAAGCGAGCAGTACGTC.

The V and J genes are TRBV19 and TRBJ1-5; possibly TRBD1 for D (5 bases). This CDR3 region has 14 residues. V was clipped by 3 bases and J by 2 bases, with 8 bases between them. CDR1 and CDR2 from the germline V gene are LNHDA and SQIVND (reference sequence). CDR3 in amino acids: CASSMGRGNQPQHF. Written as DNA, the CDR3 is TGTGCCAGTAGTATGGGACGGGGCAATCAGCCCCAGCATTTT. The entire variable domain, with the rest obtained from reference TRBV19 and TRBJ1-5, is as follows: DGGITQSPKYLFRKEGQNVTLSCEQNLNHDAMYWYRQDPGQGLRLIYYSQIVNDFQKGDIAEGYSVSREKKESFPLTVTSAQKNPTAFYLCASSMGRGNQPQHFGDGTRLSIL.

This clonotype appeared a few times. V gene TRBV20-1 combines with J gene TRBJ2-5; a weak D match, TRBD1 (5 bases). The CDR3 is made up of 12 amino acids. V lost 3 bases and J 6 bases, leaving 11 bases between the germline ends. Per germline, CDR1 DFQATT and CDR2 SNEGSKA (reference sequence). The CDR3 sequence is CSASWQGKTQYF. The CDR3 nucleotides are TGCAGTGCTAGCTGGCAGGGAAAGACCCAGTACTTC.

This clonotype was seen once. The chain carries TRBV29-1 and TRBJ1-2; no definite D call. There are 11 residues in the CDR3. In germline, CDR1 is SQVTM, CDR2 ANQGSEA. Written as DNA, the CDR3 is TGCACCATCCCGGTGGGTAAAGGCTACACCTTC. The encoded protein is CTIPVGKGYTF.

The gene calls are TRBV7-6 and TRBJ1-1; D is possibly TRBD1 (5 bases). Germline-derived CDR1 and CDR2 are SGHVS and FNYEAQ. The CDR3 contains 14 residues. Trimming removed 5 bases at V and 1 base at J, with 11 bases between. CDR3 bases: TGTGCCAGCAGCCAGCGGGGGGGGAACACTGAAGCTTTCTTT. It is translated as CASSQRGGNTEAFF.

The chain recombines TRBV19 with TRBJ2-5; 7 bases line up with TRBD1. Trimming took 7 bases from V and 2 from J; bases not matched to a gene: 1. The V gene's germline CDR1 is LNHDA and CDR2 SQIVND (reference sequence). The CDR3 is 12 residues long. The CDR3 DNA is TGTGCCAGTAAGGGGGCTCAAGAGACCCAGTACTTC. Its protein product is CASKGAQETQYF.

This clonotype was counted a few times. The rearrangement uses TRBV7-6 and TRBJ2-1; TRBD2 aligns across 7 bases. Trimming removed 3 bases from V and 8 bases from J; junction bases left unmatched: 13. Per the germline V gene, CDR1 is SGHVS and CDR2 is FNYEAQ. The CDR3 consists of 16 residues. The chain's CDR3 is CASSFTAGDMIYEQFF. Here the CDR3 DNA reads TGTGCCAGCAGCTTTACCGCGGGAGATATGATTTATGAGCAGTTCTTC. The full variable domain, its missing parts supplied by reference TRBV7-6 and TRBJ2-1, is GAGVSQSPRYKVTKRGQDVALRCDPISGHVSLYWYRQALGQGPEFLTYFNYEAQQDKSGLPNDRFSAERPEGSISTLTIQRTEQRDSAMYRCASSFTAGDMIYEQFFGPGTRLTVL.

This clonotype was seen more than once but under ten times. The J gene is TRBJ1-4, the V gene TRBV28, with D hard to call. Per the germline V gene, CDR1 is MDHEN and CDR2 is SYDVKM. The CDR3 sequence is 12 residues long. The V end lost 8 bases, the J end lost 8 bases, and 12 bases lay between the germline ends. CDR3 residues: CASGEGQEKLFF. CDR3 DNA: TGTGCCAGCGGAGAAGGTCAAGAAAAACTGTTTTTT.

The rearrangement uses TRBV6-5 and TRBJ1-2, with 12 nucleotides matching TRBD1. J lost 5 bases, V lost 2 bases, and 12 bases had no gene match. The CDR3 length is 18 residues. In germline, CDR1 is MNHEY, CDR2 SVGAGI. CDR3 coding DNA: TGTGCCAGCAGTTACACACTACCGGGACAGGGGGCTCGTTATGGCTACACCTTC. Protein product: CASSYTLPGQGARYGYTF.

The chain employs TRBV10-3 and TRBJ2-1; TRBD1 might be the D (5 bases). V shed 5 bases and J shed 9 bases, with 23 bases lying between them. CDR1 ENHRY and CDR2 SYGVKD come from the germline V gene. This CDR3 is 16 amino acids long. The CDR3 spells CAISNVRLGLQGEQFF. The CDR3 nucleotides are TGTGCCATCAGTAACGTAAGGTTGGGGCTGCAAGGTGAGCAGTTCTTC.

The CDR3 reads CASRPSDMVGGKQFF. For the CDR3, the DNA is TGTGCCAGCAGGCCCAGTGATATGGTGGGAGGAAAGCAGTTCTTC. This chain links TRBV6-1 with TRBJ2-1; D may be TRBD2 (6 bases). The CDR3 consists of 15 residues. Germline CDR1 and CDR2: MNHNS and SASEGT. V was cut by 6 bases and J by 11 bases, with 23 bases left in between.

The chain carries TRBV7-9 and TRBJ2-5, with 7 bases lining up with TRBD2. The CDR3 loop spans 14 amino acids. Germline V gives CDR1 SEHNR, CDR2 FQNEAQ (reference sequence). Germline trimming cut 4 bases from V and 5 bases from J; bases unmatched to any gene: 7. Written as DNA, the CDR3 is TGTGCCAGCAGCTCCCAGACTAGCTGGGAGACCCAGTACTTC. Translating it yields CASSSQTSWETQYF.

V gene TRBV20-1 combines with J gene TRBJ2-1; D is unclear. Germline values: CDR1 DFQATT, CDR2 SNEGSKA (reference sequence). The V gene lost 5 bases and the J gene lost 0 bases, with 11 bases spanning the gap. The CDR3 has 14 amino acids. The CDR3 spells CSALKLGSYNEQFF. CDR3 nucleotide sequence: TGCAGTGCTCTTAAGTTGGGCTCCTACAATGAGCAGTTCTTC.

This clonotype was seen more than once but under ten times. J is TRBJ1-4 and V is TRBV24-1, with TRBD1 matching over 9 bases. The ends lost 3 bases at V and 6 bases at J; junction bases unmatched: 4. This CDR3 contains 15 residues. Germline V CDR1 and CDR2: KGHDR, SFDVKD. The CDR3 spells CATSDPRTGDEKLFF. Here the CDR3 DNA reads TGTGCCACCAGTGATCCTAGGACAGGGGATGAAAAACTGTTTTTT.

V is TRBV7-2 and J is TRBJ2-7; 13 bases line up with TRBD2. The junction had 6 bases not matched to a gene; V was cut back by 5 bases and J by 5 bases. The CDR3 sequence is 15 residues long. Germline-derived CDR1 and CDR2 are SGHTA and FQGNSA. The CDR3 protein is CASSILAGGPNEQYV. Written as DNA, the CDR3 is TGTGCCAGCAGCATACTAGCGGGAGGGCCCAACGAGCAGTACGTC.

This clonotype was recorded only once. At one end the junction does not follow the germline gene, possibly because of a read error. J is TRBJ2-3 and V is TRBV12-5; D possibly corresponds to TRBD2 (6 bases). The V gene's germline CDR1 is LGHNT and CDR2 FRNRAP. The CDR3 extends over 13 amino acids. CDR3 sequence: CVSGSPPEGTQYF. DNA of the CDR3: TGTGTTAGTGGTTCCCCACCGGAGGGGACGCAGTATTTT. Combining the CDR3 with reference TRBV12-5 and TRBJ2-3 gives the whole variable domain DARVTQTPRHKVTEMGQEVTMRCQPILGHNTVFWYRQTMMQGLELLAYFRNRAPLDDSGMPKDRFSAEMPDATLATLKIQPSEPRDSAVYFCVSGSPPEGTQYFGPGTRLTVL.

This clonotype was seen just once. The chain employs TRBV6-6 and TRBJ2-7; 10 bases are shared with TRBD2. CDR3 length: 13 amino acids. CDR1 and CDR2 (germline): MNHNY, SVGAGI (reference sequence). The V segment lost 7 bases and the J segment 3 bases; nucleotides outside the gene matches: 3. CDR3 bases: TGTGCCAGCACGTTAGCGGGAGGCTACGAGCAGTACTTC. Amino acid sequence: CASTLAGGYEQYF.

In this sample, this clonotype turned up a few times. The rearrangement uses TRBV15 and TRBJ1-2; D is unresolved. With 4 bases removed from V and 1 base from J, the gap between germline ends came to 7 bases. This CDR3 region has 13 residues. Germline V lookup: CDR1 LNHNV, CDR2 YYDKDF (reference sequence). The CDR3 DNA sequence: TGTGCCACCAGCATGGCTGATAACTATGGCTACACCTTC. Translated: CATSMADNYGYTF.

J is TRBJ2-1 and V is TRBV29-1; TRBD2 matches 8 bases. Germline CDR1 is SQVTM and CDR2 is ANQGSEA. With V trimmed by 1 base and J by 5 bases, 10 bases remained unmatched. The CDR3 has 16 residues. CDR3 amino acids: CSVEGLSGSEDNEQFF. The CDR3 DNA is TGCAGCGTTGAAGGTCTGAGCGGGAGTGAGGACAATGAGCAGTTCTTC.

This chain links TRBV28 with TRBJ2-7; 8 bases line up with TRBD2. Germline assignment: CDR1 MDHEN and CDR2 SYDVKM. The CDR3 runs to 14 residues. V was pared by 7 bases and J by 12 bases, with 17 bases of the junction left unmatched. CDR3 bases: TGTGCCAGCATCGACCGGGGCTCTCAGCGGGAGTGGTACTTC. Translation gives CASIDRGSQREWYF.

This clonotype has a handful of counts. The chain links TRBV19 to TRBJ2-7, with 7 bases fitting TRBD1. The CDR3 is made up of 15 amino acids. Germline CDR1 reads LNHDA; CDR2 reads SQIVND (reference sequence). The trim removed 5 bases at V and 2 bases at J, leaving 9 bases unmatched. The chain's CDR3 is CASSYRDSTTYEQYF. CDR3 coding DNA: TGTGCCAGTAGTTACCGGGACAGCACCACCTACGAGCAGTACTTC.

The chain has TRBV15 and TRBJ2-7, with 7 bases lining up with TRBD1. V dropped 3 bases and J dropped 1; count of bases not matched to a gene: 12. Per germline, CDR1 LNHNV and CDR2 YYDKDF (reference sequence). This CDR3 has 17 residues. The CDR3 nucleotides read TGTGCCACCAGCAGTCATCCGGGGACAGTCTATTCCTACGAGCAGTACTTC. It encodes CATSSHPGTVYSYEQYF.

The chain is built from TRBV28 and TRBJ2-7; 8 bases align to TRBD1. Germline-derived CDR1 and CDR2 are MDHEN and SYDVKM. The CDR3 runs to 17 residues. J was trimmed by 6 bases and V by 3 bases; bases with no gene match: 16. The CDR3 DNA follows: TGTGCCAGCAGTTTTGTGGGTGGGGTGCAGGGGGCGGGCGAGCAGTACTTC. It encodes CASSFVGGVQGAGEQYF.

The rearrangement uses TRBV5-6 and TRBJ2-3; tentative D call: TRBD2 (5 bases). CDR1 is SGHDT and CDR2 is YYEEEE in the germline V gene. V lost 3 bases and J 4 bases, leaving 15 bases between the germline ends. This CDR3 region has 15 residues. CDR3 amino acids: CASSSGGGGADTQYF. The CDR3 bases are TGTGCCAGCAGCTCCGGAGGAGGAGGCGCAGATACGCAGTATTTT. Full variable domain (outside the CDR3, taken from reference TRBV5-6 and TRBJ2-3): DAGVTQSPTHLIKTRGQQVTLRCSPKSGHDTVSWYQQALGQGPQFIFQYYEEEERQRGNFPDRFSGHQFPNYSSELNVNALLLGDSALYLCASSSGGGGADTQYFGPGTRLTVL.

This rearrangement joins TRBV29-1 to TRBJ2-1, with 12 bases that match TRBD2. V shed 1 base and J 3 bases; nucleotides not matched to a gene: 4. Germline CDR1 reads SQVTM; CDR2 reads ANQGSEA. This CDR3 has 16 residues. The CDR3 nucleotides read TGCAGCGTTGAAGGATCGACTAGCGGGAGCTACAATGAGCAGTTCTTC. This encodes CSVEGSTSGSYNEQFF.